One sample yielded the 6 T cell receptor beta chains listed below, sequenced in a study of OX40 agonist ivuxolimab in advanced cancers. Assay: immunoSEQ multiplex PCR; the TCRdb copy retains only in-frame clones and omits some. The data hold 65,000 to 80,000 clones, with roughly 84% observed a single time. The starting material was CD4+ or CD8+ T cells sorted from blood, obtained in a trial of the OX40 agonist ivuxolimab. Source of these receptors: an adult with an advanced solid tumor such as melanoma, head and neck, liver or kidney cancer.

Only a few counts were recorded for this clone. This chain links TRBV28 with TRBJ1-2; no clear D gene. Germline loops: CDR1 MDHEN, CDR2 SYDVKM. Trimming took 3 bases from V and 2 from J, leaving 16 bases between them. This CDR3 comprises 16 residues. This CDR3 is CASSFPRTTGNYGYTF. The DNA for the CDR3 is TGTGCCAGCAGTTTTCCCCGAACAACGGGAAACTATGGCTACACCTTC.

J is TRBJ2-7 and V is TRBV28; possibly TRBD1 for D (5 bases). Trimming removed 7 bases from V and 2 bases from J, with 9 bases in between. CDR3 length: 12 residues. Germline CDR1 reads MDHEN; CDR2 reads SYDVKM. The CDR3 DNA reads as TGTGCCAGCAAGGGCAGGGCCTACGAGCAGTACTTC. This translates into CASKGRAYEQYF.

This chain connects TRBV7-2 to TRBJ2-3, with a tentative D call TRBD2 (5 bases). CDR3 length equals 14 residues. V lost 5 bases to trimming and J lost 6 bases, with 15 bases between them. Germline CDR1 SGHTA, CDR2 FQGNSA. For the CDR3, the DNA is TGTGCCAGCAGCCTTCTTTGGGAGAGGGATACGCAGTATTTT. The encoded protein is CASSLLWERDTQYF.

This clone has a handful of counts. The chain recombines TRBV4-2 with TRBJ2-5; D gene ambiguous. This CDR3 spans 14 amino acids. Between the trimmed V and J ends, which lost 1 base and 1 base, there was a span of 7 bases. Germline loops: CDR1 LGHNA, CDR2 YNFKEQ. The CDR3 loop is CASSQGFGQETQYF. CDR3 sequence (DNA): TGTGCCAGCAGCCAAGGATTCGGCCAAGAGACCCAGTACTTC.

The CDR3 reads CASSPGQGGEKLFF. The CDR3 bases are TGTGCCAGTAGCCCGGGACAGGGAGGTGAAAAACTGTTTTTT. This sequence joins TRBV19 and TRBJ1-4; TRBD1 matches 9 bases. The germline V gene has CDR1 LNHDA and CDR2 SQIVND (reference sequence). The CDR3 spans 14 residues. V shed 6 bases and J 7 bases; nucleotides not matched to a gene: 6.

This clone has just a few counts. The CDR3: CASSYSSASSYNEQFF. In nucleotides, the CDR3 is TGTGCCAGCAGTTACTCGAGCGCAAGCTCCTACAATGAGCAGTTCTTC. The chain employs TRBV6-7 and TRBJ2-1; no definite D call. TRBV6-7 is sorted into the ORF group, with uncertain function. Trimming pared 0 bases from V and 0 bases from J, leaving 9 bases between. The length of the CDR3 is 16 residues.